These T cell receptor beta chains were read from a single sample in a study of blood T cell repertoires in COVID-19. Profiling relied on immunoSEQ multiplex PCR, and the TCRdb table lists in-frame clones only, not all of them. The sample has 97,000 or so clones, just under 85% seen once. Material: peripheral blood. These receptors all stem from a man in his forties with active or convalescent COVID-19. Both conserved end residues are part of each CDR3. D genes are given only for firm matches. Size is omitted from some rows. Given values are once, few, many or a class for expanded clones.

v_gene: TRBV19
d_gene: TRBD1
j_gene: TRBJ1-4
abundance: -
CDR3nt: TGTGCCAGTAGACCGGCCGACAGGGGGACTGAAAAACTGTTTTTT
CDR3aa: CASRPADRGTEKLFF

v_gene: TRBV15
d_gene: -
j_gene: TRBJ1-1
abundance: -
CDR3nt: TGTGCCACCAGCGCCCTGGGAGCGAACACTGAAGCTTTCTTT
CDR3aa: CATSALGANTEAFF

v_gene: TRBV5-4
d_gene: TRBD2
j_gene: TRBJ2-3
abundance: many
CDR3nt: TGTGCCAGCAGCTTGGCGGGGGGGGACACAGATACGCAGTATTTT
CDR3aa: CASSLAGGDTDTQYF

v_gene: TRBV3-1/TRBV3-2
d_gene: -
j_gene: TRBJ1-6
abundance: few
CDR3nt: TGTGCCAGCAGCCAAGAGGGGGCGTATAATTCACCCCTCCACTTT
CDR3aa: CASSQEGAYNSPLHF

v_gene: TRBV6-4
d_gene: TRBD1
j_gene: TRBJ1-2
abundance: -
CDR3nt: TGTGCCAGCAGTGCAAGTAGCTCGGGACAGGGCCCCTACACCTTC
CDR3aa: CASSASSSGQGPYTF

v_gene: TRBV2
d_gene: -
j_gene: TRBJ2-5
abundance: -
CDR3nt: TGTGCCAGCACCCAAACCCCGGGGGGCGTAGAGACCCAGTACTTC
CDR3aa: CASTQTPGGVETQYF

v_gene: TRBV5-4
d_gene: -
j_gene: TRBJ2-1
abundance: few
CDR3nt: TGTGCCAGCAGCCTTTACAATGAGCAGTTCTTC
CDR3aa: CASSLYNEQFF

v_gene: TRBV19
d_gene: -
j_gene: TRBJ2-3
abundance: -
CDR3nt: TGTGCCAGTAGTATCAGGGATACGCAGTATTTT
CDR3aa: CASSIRDTQYF

v_gene: TRBV18
d_gene: -
j_gene: TRBJ2-5
abundance: -
CDR3nt: TGTGCCAGCTCACCACCAACTTCGGAGACCCAGTACTTC
CDR3aa: CASSPPTSETQYF

v_gene: TRBV3-1/TRBV3-2
d_gene: TRBD1
j_gene: TRBJ2-2
abundance: -
CDR3nt: TGTGCCAGCAGCTTACAGGGGGCCGGGGAGCTGTTTTTT
CDR3aa: CASSLQGAGELFF

v_gene: TRBV6-5
d_gene: -
j_gene: TRBJ1-1
abundance: few
CDR3nt: TGTGCCAGCAGGTCAACCCAGGGAACTGAAGCTTTCTTT
CDR3aa: CASRSTQGTEAFF

v_gene: TRBV3-1/TRBV3-2
d_gene: TRBD2
j_gene: TRBJ2-3
abundance: -
CDR3nt: TGTGCCAGCAGCCAAGAAGGGACTAGGCCGTATTTT
CDR3aa: CASSQEGTRPYF

v_gene: TRBV18
d_gene: TRBD1
j_gene: TRBJ1-4
abundance: -
CDR3nt: TGTGCCAGCTCACCTCAAGGACAGGCCTATAATGAAAAACTGTTTTTT
CDR3aa: CASSPQGQAYNEKLFF

v_gene: TRBV5-4
d_gene: -
j_gene: TRBJ1-1
abundance: -
CDR3nt: TGTGCCAGCAGCTCCGACTGGATGAACACTGAAGCTTTCTTT
CDR3aa: CASSSDWMNTEAFF

v_gene: TRBV27
d_gene: TRBD1
j_gene: TRBJ2-7
abundance: -
CDR3nt: TGTGCCAGCACCCCAGGGACAGGGAAACCCTACGAGCAGTACTTC
CDR3aa: CASTPGTGKPYEQYF

v_gene: TRBV6-5
d_gene: TRBD1
j_gene: TRBJ1-6
abundance: few
CDR3nt: TGTGCCTGCGGGACAGCAAATTCACCCCTCCACTTT
CDR3aa: CACGTANSPLHF

v_gene: TRBV19
d_gene: -
j_gene: TRBJ2-5
abundance: -
CDR3nt: TGTGCCAGTAGTTTCCTTGACAACCAAGAGACCCAGTACTTC
CDR3aa: CASSFLDNQETQYF

v_gene: TRBV6-5
d_gene: TRBD2
j_gene: TRBJ2-1
abundance: once
CDR3nt: TGTGCCAGCAATAGGCTAGCGGGGGGTTACAATGAGCAGTTCTTC
CDR3aa: CASNRLAGGYNEQFF

v_gene: TRBV7-8
d_gene: -
j_gene: TRBJ1-6
abundance: -
CDR3nt: TGTGCCAGCATCCTTACTGGGGAGAGCTCCTATAATTCACCCCTCCACTTT
CDR3aa: CASILTGESSYNSPLHF

v_gene: TRBV5-1
d_gene: -
j_gene: TRBJ1-6
abundance: -
CDR3nt: TGCGCCAGCAGCTTGGATAGGACAGAGAATAATTCACCCCTCCACTTT
CDR3aa: CASSLDRTENNSPLHF

v_gene: TRBV2
d_gene: -
j_gene: TRBJ1-6
abundance: -
CDR3nt: TGTGCCAGCAGTGACCGGACCCCAGGAGGTAATTCACCCCTCCACTTT
CDR3aa: CASSDRTPGGNSPLHF

v_gene: TRBV27
d_gene: -
j_gene: TRBJ1-5
abundance: -
CDR3nt: TGTGCCAGCAGTTTATCCGGGGTATTCGGCAATCAGCCCCAGCATTTT
CDR3aa: CASSLSGVFGNQPQHF

v_gene: TRBV19
d_gene: TRBD1
j_gene: TRBJ1-4
abundance: -
CDR3nt: TGTGCCAGTAACAACAGGGGTGGAGGTGAAAAACTGTTTTTT
CDR3aa: CASNNRGGGEKLFF

v_gene: TRBV11-3
d_gene: -
j_gene: TRBJ2-5
abundance: -
CDR3nt: TGTGCCAGCAGCTTAGGGAGGGGGCGACAGGAGACCCAGTACTTC
CDR3aa: CASSLGRGRQETQYF

v_gene: TRBV5-1
d_gene: TRBD2
j_gene: TRBJ2-1
abundance: -
CDR3nt: TGCGCCAGCAGCTTCTTAGCGGGGAGCTCCTACAATGAGCAGTTCTTC
CDR3aa: CASSFLAGSSYNEQFF

v_gene: TRBV10-3
d_gene: -
j_gene: TRBJ1-3
abundance: once
CDR3nt: TGTGCCATCAGTGCCGGCGGAAACTCTGGAAACACCATATATTTT
CDR3aa: CAISAGGNSGNTIYF

v_gene: TRBV9
d_gene: -
j_gene: TRBJ1-1
abundance: once
CDR3nt: TGTGCCAGCAGTGATGACAGGCACGCGGGGGACACTGAAGCTTTCTTT
CDR3aa: CASSDDRHAGDTEAFF

v_gene: TRBV7-3
d_gene: -
j_gene: TRBJ2-7
abundance: -
CDR3nt: TGTGCCAGCAGCTTAATTCGCGGGAACGAGCAGTACTTC
CDR3aa: CASSLIRGNEQYF

v_gene: TRBV7-3
d_gene: -
j_gene: TRBJ1-1
abundance: -
CDR3nt: TGTGCCAGCAGCTTATCAGCGGGGATGAACACTGAAGCTTTCTTT
CDR3aa: CASSLSAGMNTEAFF

v_gene: TRBV6-6
d_gene: -
j_gene: TRBJ2-2
abundance: -
CDR3nt: TGTGCCAGCAGTTACTCGCAGGGAACGAACACCGGGGAGCTGTTTTTT
CDR3aa: CASSYSQGTNTGELFF

v_gene: TRBV4-3
d_gene: -
j_gene: TRBJ1-6
abundance: -
CDR3nt: TGCGCCAGCAGCCAAGCGGCGGGGGCTGGGTATAATTCACCCCTCCACTTT
CDR3aa: CASSQAAGAGYNSPLHF

v_gene: TRBV5-5
d_gene: TRBD1
j_gene: TRBJ2-2
abundance: -
CDR3nt: TGTGCCAGCAGCTCCGGGACAGGGGGCCTTACCGGGGAGCTGTTTTTT
CDR3aa: CASSSGTGGLTGELFF

v_gene: TRBV7-2
d_gene: -
j_gene: TRBJ2-1
abundance: -
CDR3nt: TGTGCCAGCAGCTCCTTGCGGGACCGGGATGAGCAGTTCTTC
CDR3aa: CASSSLRDRDEQFF

v_gene: TRBV6-5
d_gene: TRBD1
j_gene: TRBJ2-1
abundance: -
CDR3nt: TGTGCCAGCAGCCAGAGACAGGGGTTCTACAATGAGCAGTTCTTC
CDR3aa: CASSQRQGFYNEQFF

v_gene: TRBV5-1
d_gene: TRBD1
j_gene: TRBJ1-2
abundance: -
CDR3nt: TGCGCCAGCAGCCACTGGGACAGGGACAACTATGGCTACACCTTC
CDR3aa: CASSHWDRDNYGYTF